A single sample is the source of the 7 T cell receptor beta chains below, sequenced in a study of T cells in narcolepsy. Sequencing used immunoSEQ multiplex PCR; TCRdb keeps in-frame clones, though not all of them. The data show tens of thousands of clones, roughly four fifths seen once. The specimen sequenced was memory (CD45RA-) CD4+ T cells from blood. The receptors were sampled from a human donor in good health.

About this clone itself: Other DNA sequences in this specimen translate into the identical CDR3. The gene calls are TRBV5-1 and TRBJ1-5, with D unclear. Looked up from germline, CDR1 is SGHRS and CDR2 is YFSETQ. V shed 4 bases and J shed 3 bases, with 17 bases lying between them. The CDR3 has 16 residues. This chain's CDR3 is CASSLEREWTNQPQHF. CDR3 DNA sequence: TGCGCCAGCAGCCTGGAACGGGAATGGACCAATCAGCCCCAGCATTTT. The variable domain in full, with the rest retrieved from reference TRBV5-1 and TRBJ1-5, is KAGVTQTPRYLIKTRGQQVTLSCSPISGHRSVSWYQQTPGQGLQFLFEYFSETQRNKGNFPGRFSGRQFSNSRSEMNVSTLELGDSALYLCASSLEREWTNQPQHFGDGTRLSIL.

The chain employs TRBV29-1 and TRBJ2-3, with D uncertain. Trimming took off 4 bases at V and 1 base at J, with 12 bases between the two ends. The CDR3 loop spans 14 amino acids. Germline V gives CDR1 SQVTM, CDR2 ANQGSEA. The chain's CDR3 is CSVGTASGTDTQYF. The CDR3 DNA reads as TGCAGCGTTGGGACCGCATCCGGCACAGATACGCAGTATTTT.

The chain combines TRBV5-1 with TRBJ2-3; TRBD2 matches 7 bases. The CDR3 loop spans 13 amino acids. Germline CDR1 reads SGHRS; CDR2 reads YFSETQ. V was clipped by 4 bases and J by 1 base; unmatched bases: 0. CDR3 DNA sequence: TGCGCCAGCAGCCTAGCGGGCACAGATACGCAGTATTTT. Protein sequence: CASSLAGTDTQYF.

The V and J genes are TRBV7-2 and TRBJ2-5, with D unresolved. The V and J ends lost 0 bases and 2 bases respectively, with 7 bases between them. The CDR3 is 14 residues long. Germline CDR1 is SGHTA and CDR2 is FQGNSA. The CDR3 region has the DNA TGTGCCAGCAGCTTAGCGCAAGTTCAAGAGACCCAGTACTTC. It translates to CASSLAQVQETQYF.

The chain joins TRBV4-3 to TRBJ2-2; 8 bases map to TRBD1. CDR3 length: 15 amino acids. CDR1 and CDR2 (germline): LGHNA, YSLEER. J was trimmed by 5 bases and V by 1 base; bases with no gene match: 3. This CDR3 reads CASSQGQGSTGELFF. CDR3 coding DNA: TGCGCCAGCAGCCAAGGACAGGGGTCTACCGGGGAGCTGTTTTTT.

This clone was observed once. This rearrangement joins TRBV7-9 to TRBJ1-6; D might be TRBD1 (5 bases). The CDR3 spans 15 residues. Deletions cut 5 bases from V and 7 bases from J, with 15 bases between. The germline V gene encodes CDR1 SEHNR and CDR2 FQNEAQ (reference sequence). CDR3 nucleotides: TGTGCCAGCAGCCCCGGGCGGGGGGACAATTCACCCCTCCACTTT. Its translation is CASSPGRGDNSPLHF.

The chain uses TRBV6-5 and TRBJ2-7, with D unclear. Germline V gene data show CDR1 as MNHEY and CDR2 as SVGAGI. V lost 2 bases and J lost 7, with 9 bases in between. This CDR3 is built from 12 residues. The CDR3 reads CASSYNAGEQYV. As DNA, the CDR3 is TGTGCCAGCAGTTACAACGCTGGGGAGCAGTACGTC.